This T cell receptor (beta chain) was captured by sequencing in a study of human T cells and chemical hapten exposure. V gave up 1 base and J gave up 2 bases, with 7 bases separating them. The CDR3 consists of 14 residues. Per the germline V gene, CDR1 is SGHTA and CDR2 is FQGNSA. Time point here: healthy volunteer bleed at 2 weeks. Whole blood that had not been fractionated was the source of extracted total RNA. TCRdb analysed the RACE reads with MiXCR anew, one entry per CDR3 protein. The data show about 130,000 distinct CDR3 sequences, 8.5% to 9.5% seen once. This receptor was identified in a male donor in good health. Some clones in this sample may be carry-over from other donors' samples. The gene calls are TRBV7-2 and TRBJ2-3; D tentatively reads TRBD1 or TRBD2 (5 bases each). Sequencing was performed on whole blood. The CDR3 bases are TGTGCCAGCAGCTTAGGGGACGACACAGATACGCAGTATTTT. Encoded protein: CASSLGDDTDTQYF.